This entry features one T cell receptor beta chain sequence. What it binds is not known. The time point here: pre-treatment sample, taken before nivolumab and TIL therapy. The libraries were made with immunoSEQ v3. Repertoires were generated with immunoSEQ multiplex PCR, while TCRdb's copy carries only in-frame clones and drops some. The sample holds approximately 57,000 clones, around four fifths seen once. V dropped 6 bases and J dropped 1; count of bases not matched to a gene: 5. The CDR3 consists of 15 residues. Germline V lookup: CDR1 LNHNV, CDR2 YYDKDF (reference sequence). These data originate in a study of TIL therapy for anti-PD-1-resistant metastatic lung cancer. In the study overall: Tumors were harvested before any PD-1/PD-L1 blockade.

Whole-study findings and limits: This highly selected cohort may not generalize to typical lung cancer patients. Infused TIL clonotypes partially replaced the baseline blood repertoire, then decayed over months.

The source material was blood, sampled at baseline. The V gene is TRBV15, the J gene TRBJ2-2; 7 bases map to TRBD2. This TCR came from a person aged 30 to 80 with non-small cell lung cancer. In nucleotides, the CDR3 is TGTGCCACCAGTCGGGCTAGCGGGAACACCGGGGAGCTGTTTTTT. This codes for CATSRASGNTGELFF.